These 4 T cell receptor beta chains were all obtained from the same sample, sequenced in a study of blood T cell repertoires in COVID-19 (dated by TCRdb to the early 2020s). Receptor amplification or capture employed the immunoSEQ multiplex PCR assay. TCRdb obtained this table from immuneACCESS and retained in-frame rearrangements with V and J assigned. These tables miss some clones; where compared with another copy, unresolved V genes account for less than half of the shortfall, and the remainder is unexplained. For this sample the table gives 60,000 to 70,000 clones, of which roughly 85% were detected only once. 40% to 45% of the sample lies in the top ten. The sample was peripheral blood. The receptors derive from a woman between 55 and 75 years old with COVID-19, enrolled during active disease.

V and J are TRBV5-1 and TRBJ1-2; a weak D match, TRBD1 (5 bases). V lost 2 bases to trimming and J lost 6 bases, with 20 bases between them. The CDR3 has 16 amino acids. Per the germline V gene, CDR1 is SGHRS and CDR2 is YFSETQ. The CDR3 here is CASSFLGRGEDHGYTF. The CDR3 region has the DNA TGCGCCAGCAGCTTTCTTGGTCGGGGGGAGGATCATGGCTACACCTTC.

J is TRBJ1-2 and V is TRBV6-5; D remains ambiguous. Looked up from germline, CDR1 is MNHEY and CDR2 is SVGAGI. Trimming took off 5 bases at V and 5 bases at J, with 12 bases between the two ends. The CDR3 extends over 13 amino acids. The CDR3 reads CASSSRQVYGYTF. The DNA of the CDR3 is TGTGCCAGCAGTAGCCGCCAGGTTTATGGCTACACCTTC.

This clone was observed a single time. V gene TRBV4-3 combines with J gene TRBJ1-2, with 9 bases matching TRBD1. The CDR3 consists of 14 residues. CDR1 is LGHNA, CDR2 YSLEER, per germline. Germline trimming cut 1 base from V and 8 bases from J; bases unmatched to any gene: 5. The CDR3 is CASSQVGTGRGYTF. As DNA, the CDR3 is TGCGCCAGCAGCCAAGTCGGGACAGGGAGAGGCTACACCTTC.

The J gene is TRBJ1-1, the V gene TRBV5-5, with D perhaps TRBD1 (6 bases). V was pared by 0 bases and J by 4 bases, with 13 bases between. The CDR3 runs 15 residues. Germline CDR1 SGHKS, CDR2 YYEKEE (reference sequence). In nucleotides, the CDR3 is TGTGCCAGCAGCTTGGCTTGGGGGGGGCTCACTGAAGCTTTCTTT. Residues: CASSLAWGGLTEAFF.